Listed below are T cell receptor beta chains from one sample, sequenced in a study of blood T cells in healthy people across ages. Via MiXCR, TCRdb re-called the 5' RACE reads, giving one row per CDR3 protein. The sample has about 1.8 million distinct CDR3 sequences; around half are singletons. The sequenced sample consisted of blood. These receptor sequences come from a woman between 40 and 55 years old in good health. The CDR3 runs from the conserved cysteine through the conserved F or W. Each record gives: clone size, D gene, J gene, V gene, CDR3 DNA, CDR3 protein. The D gene is left open where the match is weak. Only part of the rows carry a size: once, few, many, or a class if the clone is expanded.

few,.,TRBJ1-5,TRBV6-5,TGTGCCAGCAGTTACTCGGGGGGTCGGAATCAGCCCCAGCATTTT,CASSYSGGRNQPQHF
.,TRBD1,TRBJ1-2,TRBV7-9,TGTGCCAGCAGCTTACAAGACAGGGACCCCCCTGGCTACACCTTC,CASSLQDRDPPGYTF
many,.,TRBJ2-3,TRBV6-5,TGTGCCAGCAGTTACTCGGGGTCGATAGGAGGAGATACGCAGTATTTT,CASSYSGSIGGDTQYF
.,.,TRBJ2-6,TRBV20-1,TGCAGTGCTAGAGAGTCTCCCTCTGGGGCCAACGTCCTGACTTTC,CSARESPSGANVLTF
.,.,TRBJ2-7,TRBV28,TGTGCCAGCAGCAAATCCTGGGGGGACAGTAACGAGCAGTACTTC,CASSKSWGDSNEQYF
.,TRBD2,TRBJ2-5,TRBV27,TGTGCCAGCAGTTTACTAGCGGGCCGCGGGGAGACCCAGTACTTC,CASSLLAGRGETQYF
few,.,TRBJ2-3,TRBV3-1,TGTGCCAGCAGCCAAGATTCGACACGAGATACGCAGTATTTT,CASSQDSTRDTQYF
.,.,TRBJ2-7,TRBV7-9,TGTGCCAGCAGCCAAGGCGGGGGCTTCTACGAGCAGTACTTC,CASSQGGGFYEQYF
.,TRBD1,TRBJ1-2,TRBV4-3,TGCGCCAGCAGCAGAATGACGACAGGGGGGAACTATGGCTACACCTTC,CASSRMTTGGNYGYTF
.,.,TRBJ2-4,TRBV25-1,TGTGCCAGCAGTGAATGGCAGGGAAACATTCAGTACTTC,CASSEWQGNIQYF
.,TRBD1,TRBJ1-2,TRBV4-2,TGTGCCAGCAGCCAAGGCAGGGGGCTCTTATTCTATGGCTGCACCTTC,CASSQGRGLLFYGCTF
.,TRBD1,TRBJ2-1,TRBV24-1,TGTGCCACCAGTGATCTGGGACAGGGGCCAGGGAATGAGCAGTTCTTC,CATSDLGQGPGNEQFF
few,.,TRBJ1-2,TRBV27,TGTGCCAGCAGTTTATACGACAGTTCTAACTATGGCTACACCTTC,CASSLYDSSNYGYTF
once,.,TRBJ1-5,TRBV12-3/TRBV12-4,TGTGCCAGCATTTCAGGGGCCCGGAGTCGCAATCAGCCCCAGCATTTT,CASISGARSRNQPQHF
few,.,TRBJ2-5,TRBV6-5,TGTGCCAGCAGTTACCGCCAGATCGGCCCTCGGGAGACCCAGTACTTC,CASSYRQIGPRETQYF
.,.,TRBJ1-2,TRBV20-1,TGCAGTGCTACAGTAACAGGGTCCGGCTACACCTTC,CSATVTGSGYTF
.,TRBD2,TRBJ2-3,TRBV3-1,TGTGCCAGCAGTCAAGAGGGGACTAGCGGACAAAGTAGCACAGATACGCGGTATTTT,CASSQEGTSGQSSTDTRYF
many,.,TRBJ2-7,TRBV2,TGTGCCAGCAGTTCAACTCAGGGAGCGGACGAGCAGTACTTC,CASSSTQGADEQYF
.,.,TRBJ2-3,TRBV9,TGTGCCAGCAGCGGGGCCCCAACTAGCACAGATACGCGGTATTTT,CASSGAPTSTDTRYF
.,TRBD1,TRBJ2-3,TRBV19,TGTGCCAGTAACCAAACGGACAGGGGGAGGTACATAGATACGCAGTATTTT,CASNQTDRGRYIDTQYF
.,.,TRBJ2-5,TRBV15,TGTGCCACCAGCAGAGATGGGGCGGCGGCCCAAGAGACCCAGTACTTC,CATSRDGAAAQETQYF
.,TRBD2,TRBJ2-1,TRBV7-2,TGTGCCAGCACCCCATTAGCGGGGGGACACAATGAGCAGTTCTTC,CASTPLAGGHNEQFF
few,.,TRBJ2-1,TRBV6-2/TRBV6-3,TGTGCCAGCCACACTAGCTACAATGAGCAGTTCTTC,CASHTSYNEQFF
.,.,TRBJ1-4,TRBV14,TGTGCCAGCAGCCAAGATCTTAATAATGAAAAACTGTTTTTT,CASSQDLNNEKLFF
.,.,TRBJ1-4,TRBV20-1,TGCAGTGCCAAGTACGTGAGATGGGAAAAACTGTTTTTT,CSAKYVRWEKLFF
few,.,TRBJ2-1,TRBV20-1,TGCAGTGCTAGAGATCTAGAGGAAGAGCAGTTCTTC,CSARDLEEEQFF
few,TRBD2,TRBJ2-3,TRBV28,TGTGCCAGCAGTTCAAAGGGACTAGCCACAGATACGCAGTATTTT,CASSSKGLATDTQYF
.,TRBD1,TRBJ1-2,TRBV6-2/TRBV6-3,TGTGCCAGCAGTTACCGGAGACAGGGGAACTATGGCTACACCTTC,CASSYRRQGNYGYTF
.,TRBD2,TRBJ2-4,TRBV6-6,TGTGCCAGCAGGCTAGCGGGATTAGCCAAAAACATTCAGTACTTC,CASRLAGLAKNIQYF
few,.,TRBJ1-2,TRBV14,TGTGCCAGCAGCCAAAGATTTGAAGTAAACCAAGATAGCTACACCTTC,CASSQRFEVNQDSYTF
.,TRBD2,TRBJ2-1,TRBV2,TGTGCCATCTCAAGACCTTCCACCGGACTAGCGGGCAATGAGCAGTTCTTC,CAISRPSTGLAGNEQFF
.,TRBD2,TRBJ2-1,TRBV6-1,TGTGCCAGCAGTCGCCGGGGACTAGCGGGGGGAGGATACAATGAGCAGTTCTTC,CASSRRGLAGGGYNEQFF
.,TRBD1,TRBJ1-4,TRBV20-1,TGCAGTCTGAGGGACAGCTATAATGAAAAACTGTTTTTT,CSLRDSYNEKLFF
few,TRBD2,TRBJ2-1,TRBV29-1,TGCAGCGTTAAGACTAGCGGGCCCTACAATGAGCAGTTCTTC,CSVKTSGPYNEQFF
.,.,TRBJ2-5,TRBV15,TGTGCCACCAGCGGTAACAGGCGGCAAGAGACCCAGTACTTC,CATSGNRRQETQYF
.,.,TRBJ1-2,TRBV20-1,TGCAGTGCTAGCCTTTCAAGAACAGGGAATGGCTACACCTTC,CSASLSRTGNGYTF
.,TRBD1,TRBJ2-7,TRBV20-1,TGCAGTGCTACTGGGACAGGGAACTACGAGCAGTACTTC,CSATGTGNYEQYF
.,TRBD1,TRBJ1-5,TRBV29-1,TGCAGCGTTGGAGGCTGGCAGGGGGTAACTCAGCCCCAGCATTTT,CSVGGWQGVTQPQHF
many,.,TRBJ2-5,TRBV9,TGTGCCAGCAGCGTAGGCGAGGAGACCCAGTACTTC,CASSVGEETQYF
.,TRBD1,TRBJ1-2,TRBV5-1,TGCGCCAGCAGCCGCGAGACAGGGTCCGGGAACTATGGCTACACCTTC,CASSRETGSGNYGYTF
few,TRBD2,TRBJ2-1,TRBV27,TGTGCCAGCACCCGGGCGGGGGGCAATGAGCAGTTCTTC,CASTRAGGNEQFF
once,TRBD2,TRBJ2-5,TRBV4-2,TGTGCCAGCAGCCAAGATGGTAGCGGGGGCCACCAAGAGACCCAGTACTTC,CASSQDGSGGHQETQYF
.,TRBD2,TRBJ2-1,TRBV5-4,TGTGCCAGCAGTTCTTCAATCGGACTAGCGGGGGGGGGATTGAACAATGAGCAGTTCTTC,CASSSSIGLAGGGLNNEQFF
.,.,TRBJ2-7,TRBV3-1,TGTGCCAGCAGCCGAGGCGCTCGGCACGGCGAGCAGTACTTC,CASSRGARHGEQYF
.,TRBD2,TRBJ2-3,TRBV4-3,TGCGCCAGCAGCCCACGCCGGGGGGGGAGCACAGATACGCAGTATTTT,CASSPRRGGSTDTQYF
few,.,TRBJ1-2,TRBV3-1,TGTGCCAGCAGCACAAGTGCATCTCTGCATGGCTACACCTTC,CASSTSASLHGYTF
once,.,TRBJ2-1,TRBV11-3,TGTGCCAGCAGCCGGACCAGGGCCCAACTCCATGAGCAGTTCTTC,CASSRTRAQLHEQFF
.,.,TRBJ2-7,TRBV9,TGTGCCAGCAGCGTAGAGGGAGACAATGAGCAGTACTTC,CASSVEGDNEQYF
.,.,TRBJ2-5,TRBV23-1,TGCGCTAGCACCCAGCTGGGGGCGTGGGAGACCCAGTACTTC,CASTQLGAWETQYF
once,TRBD2,TRBJ2-1,TRBV6-2/TRBV6-3,TGTGCCAGCAGTTACGTAACTAGCGGGGGCCTTCTCTCCTACAATGAGCAGTTCTTC,CASSYVTSGGLLSYNEQFF
.,TRBD2,TRBJ2-5,TRBV7-2,TGTGCCAGCAGCTTAGTCCGGGGGGTAGCGGGGGGGCTCGAGACCCAGTACTTC,CASSLVRGVAGGLETQYF
.,TRBD1,TRBJ2-2,TRBV20-1,TGCAGTGCCACCCGGGACAGTAACACCGGGGAGCTGTTTTTT,CSATRDSNTGELFF
.,.,TRBJ2-7,TRBV5-1,TGCGCCAGCAGCTTCGAGGCGTTCTACGAGCAGTACTTC,CASSFEAFYEQYF
many,.,TRBJ2-7,TRBV7-2,TGTGCCAGCAGCTTAGGACCAGACTACGAGCAGTACTTC,CASSLGPDYEQYF